The T cell receptor beta chain under discussion was sequenced for a study of regulatory T cells in long-lasting Graves disease. As to time point: newly diagnosed GD, antithyroid drugs for less than 3 months. Making the TCR library involved RNA that had been extracted from PBMCs. According to the study, TCR beta libraries were built with iRepertoire HTBI primers and CDR3-region Arm-PCR. Each CDR3 protein gets one entry after TCRdb re-called the multiplex PCR reads with MiXCR. The sample has 450,000 to 600,000 distinct CDR3 sequences, about 17% seen once; the top ten hold 12%. The CDR3 spans 14 residues. V was cut by 0 bases and J by 7 bases, with 12 bases left in between. Germline-derived CDR1 and CDR2 are SEHNR and FQNEAQ (reference sequence). In addition, the sample was reused for a study of T cells in Graves' hyperthyroidism and ophthalmopathy.

The sequenced sample was peripheral blood mononuclear cells (PBMCs), obtained at new diagnosis, from a patient treated with antithyroid drugs. This TCR was recovered from a man in his forties with Graves disease. The rearrangement joins TRBV7-9 to TRBJ1-2, with a weak D call TRBD1 (5 bases). The CDR3 nucleotides read TGTGCCAGCAGCTTAGCCGGGGCCTCGACTGGCTACACCTTC. Translation gives CASSLAGASTGYTF.